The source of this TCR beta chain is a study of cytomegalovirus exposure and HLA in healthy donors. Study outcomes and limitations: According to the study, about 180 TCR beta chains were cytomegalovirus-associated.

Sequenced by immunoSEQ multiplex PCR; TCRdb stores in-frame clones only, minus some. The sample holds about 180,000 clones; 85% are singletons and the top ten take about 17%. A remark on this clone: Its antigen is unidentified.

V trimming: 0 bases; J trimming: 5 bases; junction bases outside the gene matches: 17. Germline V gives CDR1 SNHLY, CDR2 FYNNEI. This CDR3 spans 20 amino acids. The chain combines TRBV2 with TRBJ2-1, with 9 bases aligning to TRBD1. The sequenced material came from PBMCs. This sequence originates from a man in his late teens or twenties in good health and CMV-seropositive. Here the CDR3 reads CASSEAWPGSGQGFNNEQFF. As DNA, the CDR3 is TGTGCCAGCAGTGAAGCGTGGCCTGGATCTGGACAGGGGTTTAACAATGAGCAGTTCTTC.